This TCR beta chain was recovered during a study of follicular helper T cells after annual influenza vaccination. Time point here: 2015-2016 season, 7 days after influenza vaccination. The CDR3 spans 19 residues. V lost 3 bases, J lost 1 base, and 13 bases stayed unmatched. From germline, CDR1 is SGHNT and CDR2 YYREEE (reference sequence). TCRB sequencing was done at Survey resolution level. Generated by immunoSEQ multiplex PCR, the TCRdb table keeps only in-frame clones and is missing some. The table has about 800 clones, 70% to 85% seen once. The input for sequencing was CXCR5+ CD38+ circulating T follicular helper cells from blood, taken 7 days after influenza vaccination. Described subset: circulating Tfh, non-naive CD4+CXCR5+PD-1+ (ICOS+CD38+ or ICOS-CD38-). This chain links TRBV5-4 with TRBJ2-6, with 7 bases lining up with TRBD1. The origin of this receptor is an adult who received the influenza vaccine. As DNA, the CDR3 is TGTGCCAGCAGCTCAACGTTCACCGGGACAGCATCTGGGGCCAACGTCCTGACTTTC. Translation: CASSSTFTGTASGANVLTF. The whole variable domain, filled in from reference TRBV5-4 and TRBJ2-6, reads ETGVTQSPTHLIKTRGQQVTLRCSSQSGHNTVSWYQQALGQGPQFIFQYYREEENGRGNFPPRFSGLQFPNYSSELNVNALELDDSALYLCASSSTFTGTASGANVLTFGAGSRLTVL.